Listed here is a single T cell receptor beta chain. The data originate from a study of memory CD8 T cells in hepatitis C reinfection. Study information: A couple of donors resolved primary infection, then developed chronic reinfection. Late/post reinfection sampling occurred 12 to 24 weeks after detected reinfection.

The CDR3 length is 16 residues. The V end was cut by 4 bases, the J end by 1 base, with 14 bases between. Germline V CDR1 and CDR2: SGHTS, YDEGEE. Clones were read by immunoSEQ multiplex PCR, and TCRdb kept only the in-frame ones, dropping some. The data hold about 43,000 clones, with roughly nine tenths observed a single time. Time point noted: late/post reinfection, 12 to 24 weeks after detection. TCR sequencing was done directly ex vivo on sorted cells, without expansion in vitro. The V call is TRBV5-8, the J call TRBJ2-2, with D perhaps matching TRBD1 (6 bases). Sequenced: naive CD8+ T cells sorted from blood. The origin of this receptor is a man aged 18-30 years with hepatitis C virus infection. In DNA form, the CDR3 reads TGTGCCAGCAGCATCATCACCAGGGGGAACACCGGGGAGCTGTTTTTT. Amino acid sequence: CASSIITRGNTGELFF.